Reported below is one T cell receptor beta chain. The sample comes from a study of spatial heterogeneity in lung cancer. From the 5' RACE reads, TCRdb called clonotypes with MiXCR, one entry per CDR3 protein. The repertoire holds 50,000 to 60,000 distinct CDR3 sequences, with 7.4% as singletons. Germline-derived CDR1 and CDR2 are SGHNT and YYREEE (reference sequence). CDR3 length: 14 residues. V gave up 0 bases and J gave up 6 bases, with 9 bases separating them. Regarding time point: blood at routine non-recurrence follow-up after resection. Frozen PBMC, nontumor lung or tumor provided whole RNA, which was sequenced unsorted.

The sequence derives from a female donor with early-stage non-small cell lung cancer. The chain couples TRBV5-4 to TRBJ2-2, with D uncertain. This sample comprised PBMCs, obtained at follow-up. The CDR3 DNA reads TGTGCCAGCAGCTTGGACAGTCGCGCCGGGGAGCTGTTTTTT. Translated: CASSLDSRAGELFF.